This is a list of T cell receptor beta chains from one sample in a study of cytomegalovirus exposure and HLA in healthy donors. The repertoire was sequenced with immunoSEQ multiplex PCR; TCRdb's copy has only in-frame clones and lacks some. The data hold about 60,000 clones, with about 82% observed a single time. Sequencing was done on a sample of PBMCs. Every receptor here comes from a man aged 30 to 45 in good health and CMV-seronegative. The CDR3 runs from the conserved cysteine through the conserved F or W. Fields, in order: V gene, J gene, CDR3 protein.

V: TRBV2
J: TRBJ1-5
CDR3: CASSGDRAVSNQPQHF

V: TRBV19
J: TRBJ1-2
CDR3: CASISFGDSYGYTF

V: TRBV5-4
J: TRBJ2-7
CDR3: CASRPGQGFEQYF

V: TRBV13
J: TRBJ2-3
CDR3: CASGGVRPPSTDTQYF

V: TRBV5-1
J: TRBJ1-2
CDR3: CASSSSGQGGSYGYTF

V: TRBV6-5
J: TRBJ1-5
CDR3: CASMPGTGYQPQHF

V: TRBV4-3
J: TRBJ1-1
CDR3: CASSQGRGNTEAFF

V: TRBV29-1
J: .
CDR3: CSVLKLRDTSYEQYF

V: TRBV14
J: TRBJ2-1
CDR3: CASSQDRWQGISYNEQFF

V: TRBV7-2
J: TRBJ1-2
CDR3: CASSARDYGYTF

V: TRBV19
J: TRBJ1-1
CDR3: CASRQGQYNTEAFF

V: TRBV5-4
J: TRBJ2-7
CDR3: CASSLRLAGGPGLFREQYF

V: TRBV7-8
J: TRBJ1-5
CDR3: CASSSDRGQGNQPQHF

V: TRBV4-3
J: TRBJ2-3
CDR3: CASSPNIAGGADTQYF

V: TRBV7-2
J: TRBJ2-7
CDR3: CASSLTGAAYEQYF

V: TRBV4-1
J: TRBJ2-3
CDR3: CASSPHLAPRPDTQYF

V: TRBV10-3
J: TRBJ1-5
CDR3: CAISESSFRGDQPQHF

V: TRBV6-6
J: TRBJ1-4
CDR3: CASSYTTNEKLFF